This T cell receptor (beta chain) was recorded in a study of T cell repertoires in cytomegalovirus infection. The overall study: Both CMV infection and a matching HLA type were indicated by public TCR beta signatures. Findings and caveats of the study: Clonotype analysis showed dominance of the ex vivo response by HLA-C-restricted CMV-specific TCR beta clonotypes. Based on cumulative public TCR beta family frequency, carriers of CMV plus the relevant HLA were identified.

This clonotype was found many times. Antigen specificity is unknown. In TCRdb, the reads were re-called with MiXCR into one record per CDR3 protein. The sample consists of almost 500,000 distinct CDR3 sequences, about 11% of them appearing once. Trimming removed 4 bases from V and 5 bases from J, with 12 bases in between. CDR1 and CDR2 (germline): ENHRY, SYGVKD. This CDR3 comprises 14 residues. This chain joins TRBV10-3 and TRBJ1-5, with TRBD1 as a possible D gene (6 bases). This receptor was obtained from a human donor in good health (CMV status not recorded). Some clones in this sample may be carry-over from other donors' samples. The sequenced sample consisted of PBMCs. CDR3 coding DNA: TGTGCCATCAGTGTACAGGGTTTGGATCAGCCCCAGCATTTT. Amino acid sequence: CAISVQGLDQPQHF.